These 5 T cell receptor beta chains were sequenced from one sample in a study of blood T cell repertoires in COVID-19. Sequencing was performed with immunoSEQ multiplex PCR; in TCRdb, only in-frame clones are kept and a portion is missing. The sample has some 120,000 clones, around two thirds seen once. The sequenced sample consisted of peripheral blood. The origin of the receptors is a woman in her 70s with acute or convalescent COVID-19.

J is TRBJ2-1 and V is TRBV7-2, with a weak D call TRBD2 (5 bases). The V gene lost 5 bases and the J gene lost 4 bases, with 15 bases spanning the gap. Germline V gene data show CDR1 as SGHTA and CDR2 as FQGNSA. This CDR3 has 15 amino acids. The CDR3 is CASSLMGAVYNEQFF. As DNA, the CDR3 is TGTGCCAGCAGCCTTATGGGAGCCGTATACAATGAGCAGTTCTTC.

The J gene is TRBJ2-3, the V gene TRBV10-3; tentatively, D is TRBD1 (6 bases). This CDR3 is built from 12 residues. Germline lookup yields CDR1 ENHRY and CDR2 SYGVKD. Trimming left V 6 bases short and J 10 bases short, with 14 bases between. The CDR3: CAIRDSLGAQYF. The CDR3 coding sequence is TGTGCCATCAGGGACAGCCTTGGTGCGCAGTATTTT.

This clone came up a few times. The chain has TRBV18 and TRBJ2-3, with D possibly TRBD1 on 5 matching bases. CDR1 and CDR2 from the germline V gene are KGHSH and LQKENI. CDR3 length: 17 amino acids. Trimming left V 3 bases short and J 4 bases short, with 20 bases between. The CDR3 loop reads CASSPLDNTYIPDTQYF. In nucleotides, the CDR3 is TGTGCCAGCTCACCCTTGGACAACACTTACATCCCAGATACGCAGTATTTT.

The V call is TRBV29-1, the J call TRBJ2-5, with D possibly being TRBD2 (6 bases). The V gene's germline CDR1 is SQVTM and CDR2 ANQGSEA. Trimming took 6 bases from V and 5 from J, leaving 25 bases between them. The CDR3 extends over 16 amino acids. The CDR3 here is CSVADSGGIVVETQYF. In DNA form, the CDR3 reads TGCAGCGTCGCAGACAGTGGGGGGATAGTGGTGGAGACCCAGTACTTC.

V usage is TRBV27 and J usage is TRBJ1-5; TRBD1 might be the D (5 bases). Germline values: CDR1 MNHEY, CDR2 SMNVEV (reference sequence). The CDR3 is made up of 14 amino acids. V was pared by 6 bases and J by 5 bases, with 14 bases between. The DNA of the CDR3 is TGTGCCAGCAGCTCCAAACCGGGGGATCAGCCCCAGCATTTT. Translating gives CASSSKPGDQPQHF.